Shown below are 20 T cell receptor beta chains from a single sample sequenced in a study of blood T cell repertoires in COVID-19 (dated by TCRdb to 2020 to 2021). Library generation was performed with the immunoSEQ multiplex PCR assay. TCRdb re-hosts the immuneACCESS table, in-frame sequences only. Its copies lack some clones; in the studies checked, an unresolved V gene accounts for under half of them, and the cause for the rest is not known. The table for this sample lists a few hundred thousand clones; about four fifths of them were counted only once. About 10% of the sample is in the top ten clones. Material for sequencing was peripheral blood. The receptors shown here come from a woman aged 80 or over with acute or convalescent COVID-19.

The CDR3: CASRGTGQLYQPQHF. The DNA of the CDR3 is TGTGCCAGCAGGGGGACGGGACAGCTATATCAGCCCCAGCATTTT. J is TRBJ1-5 and V is TRBV28, with 7 positions matching TRBD1. From germline, CDR1 is MDHEN and CDR2 SYDVKM. With 6 bases clipped from V and 5 bases from J, the junction kept 10 bases outside the gene matches. The CDR3 has 15 residues.

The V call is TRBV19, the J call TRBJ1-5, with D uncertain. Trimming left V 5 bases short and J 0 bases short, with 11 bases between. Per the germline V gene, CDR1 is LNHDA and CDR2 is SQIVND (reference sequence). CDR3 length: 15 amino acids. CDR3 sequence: CASSVVAISNQPQHF. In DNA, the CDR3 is TGTGCCAGTAGTGTAGTAGCGATTAGCAATCAGCCCCAGCATTTT.

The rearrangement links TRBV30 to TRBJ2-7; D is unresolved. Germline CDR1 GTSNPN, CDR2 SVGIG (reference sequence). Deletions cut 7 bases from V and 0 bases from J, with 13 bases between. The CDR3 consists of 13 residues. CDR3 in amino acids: CASEQQTSYEQYF. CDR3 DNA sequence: TGTGCCTCCGAACAGCAAACCTCCTACGAGCAGTACTTC.

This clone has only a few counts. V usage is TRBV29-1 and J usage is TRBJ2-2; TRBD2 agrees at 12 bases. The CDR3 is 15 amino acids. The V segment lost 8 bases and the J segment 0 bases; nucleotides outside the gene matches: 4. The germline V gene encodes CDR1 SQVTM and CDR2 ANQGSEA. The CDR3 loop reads CSSRTSGANTGELFF. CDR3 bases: TGCAGCTCGCGGACTAGCGGGGCGAACACCGGGGAGCTGTTTTTT.

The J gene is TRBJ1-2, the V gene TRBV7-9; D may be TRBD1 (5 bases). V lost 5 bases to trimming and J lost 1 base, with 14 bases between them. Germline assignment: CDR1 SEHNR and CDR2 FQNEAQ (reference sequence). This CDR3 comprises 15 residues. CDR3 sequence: CASSRSAGGNYGYTF. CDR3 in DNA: TGTGCCAGCAGCCGCTCCGCGGGGGGTAACTATGGCTACACCTTC.

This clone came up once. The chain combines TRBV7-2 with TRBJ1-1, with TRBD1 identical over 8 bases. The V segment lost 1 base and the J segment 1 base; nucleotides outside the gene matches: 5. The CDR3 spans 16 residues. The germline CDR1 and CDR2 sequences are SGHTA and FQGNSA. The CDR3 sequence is CASSLGTGGANTEAFF. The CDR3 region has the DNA TGTGCCAGCAGCTTAGGAACAGGGGGTGCGAACACTGAAGCTTTCTTT.

CDR3 bases: TGTGCCATCAGTGATGAGGGCACCACTGAAGCTTTCTTT. Translated: CAISDEGTTEAFF. V gene TRBV10-3 combines with J gene TRBJ1-1; unclear D gene. With 3 bases removed from V and 4 bases from J, the gap between germline ends came to 9 bases. In germline, CDR1 is ENHRY, CDR2 SYGVKD. The CDR3 extends over 13 amino acids.

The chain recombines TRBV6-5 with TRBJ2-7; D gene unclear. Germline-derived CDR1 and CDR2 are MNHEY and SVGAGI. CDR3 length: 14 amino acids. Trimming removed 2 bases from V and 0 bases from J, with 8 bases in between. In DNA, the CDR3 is TGTGCCAGCAGTTACGCCAGAAGCTCCTACGAGCAGTACTTC. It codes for CASSYARSSYEQYF.

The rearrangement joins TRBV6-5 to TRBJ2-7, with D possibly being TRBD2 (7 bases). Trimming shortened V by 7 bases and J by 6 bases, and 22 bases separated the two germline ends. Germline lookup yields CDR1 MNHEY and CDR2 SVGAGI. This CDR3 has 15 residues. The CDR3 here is CASTRSVRGAGEQYF. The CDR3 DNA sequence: TGTGCCAGCACCCGCTCCGTTCGGGGGGCCGGCGAGCAGTACTTC.

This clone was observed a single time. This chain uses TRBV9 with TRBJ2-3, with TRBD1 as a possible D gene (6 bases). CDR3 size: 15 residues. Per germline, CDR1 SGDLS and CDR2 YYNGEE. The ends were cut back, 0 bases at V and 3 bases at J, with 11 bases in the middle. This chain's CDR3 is CASSVVADRTDTQYF. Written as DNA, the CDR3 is TGTGCCAGCAGCGTAGTCGCCGACAGGACAGATACGCAGTATTTT.

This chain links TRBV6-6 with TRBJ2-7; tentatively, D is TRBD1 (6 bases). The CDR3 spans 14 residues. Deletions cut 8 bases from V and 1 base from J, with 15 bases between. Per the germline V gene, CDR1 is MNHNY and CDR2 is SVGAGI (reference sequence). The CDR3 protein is CASQGIVSSYEQYF. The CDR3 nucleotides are TGTGCCAGCCAGGGGATCGTGAGTTCCTACGAGCAGTACTTC.

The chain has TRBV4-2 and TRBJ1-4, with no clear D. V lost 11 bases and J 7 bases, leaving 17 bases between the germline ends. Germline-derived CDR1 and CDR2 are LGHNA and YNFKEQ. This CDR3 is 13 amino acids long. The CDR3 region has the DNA TGTGCCTCACGTCGAGGGCTGGGTGAAAAACTGTTTTTT. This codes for CASRRGLGEKLFF.

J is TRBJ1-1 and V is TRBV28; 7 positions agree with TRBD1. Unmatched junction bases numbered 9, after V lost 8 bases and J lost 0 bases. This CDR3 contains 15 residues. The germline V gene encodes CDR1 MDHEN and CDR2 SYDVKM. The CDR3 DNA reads TGTGCCAGCCGCACAGGGGCCGTGATGAACACTGAAGCTTTCTTT. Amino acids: CASRTGAVMNTEAFF.

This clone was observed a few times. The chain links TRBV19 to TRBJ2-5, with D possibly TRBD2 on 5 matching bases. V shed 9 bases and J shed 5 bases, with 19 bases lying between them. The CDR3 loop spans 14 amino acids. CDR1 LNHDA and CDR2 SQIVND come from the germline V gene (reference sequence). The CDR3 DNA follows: TGTGCCAGCAGTTCGAGATCCGGGGAGGAGACCCAGTACTTC. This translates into CASSSRSGEETQYF.

The CDR3 is CASSLNGQLYSPLHF. CDR3 nucleotide sequence: TGTGCCAGCAGCTTAAACGGACAGCTTTATTCACCCCTCCACTTT. The chain combines TRBV7-9 with TRBJ1-6; a weak D match, TRBD1 (6 bases). Germline V CDR1 and CDR2: SEHNR, FQNEAQ (reference sequence). Trimming removed 2 bases from V and 8 bases from J, with 13 bases in between. The CDR3 extends over 15 amino acids.

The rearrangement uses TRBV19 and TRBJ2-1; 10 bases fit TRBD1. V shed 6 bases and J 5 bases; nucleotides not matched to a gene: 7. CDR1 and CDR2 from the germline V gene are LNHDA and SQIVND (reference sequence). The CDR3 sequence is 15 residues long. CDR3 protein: CASSILGTGDNEQFF. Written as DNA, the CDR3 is TGTGCCAGTAGCATCCTCGGGACAGGGGACAATGAGCAGTTCTTC.

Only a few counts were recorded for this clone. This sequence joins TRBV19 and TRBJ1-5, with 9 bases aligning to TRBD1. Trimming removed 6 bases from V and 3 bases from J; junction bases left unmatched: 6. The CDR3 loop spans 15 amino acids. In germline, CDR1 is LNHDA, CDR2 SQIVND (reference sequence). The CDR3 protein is CASSPGTGNNQPQHF. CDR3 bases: TGTGCCAGTAGCCCCGGGACAGGGAACAATCAGCCCCAGCATTTT.

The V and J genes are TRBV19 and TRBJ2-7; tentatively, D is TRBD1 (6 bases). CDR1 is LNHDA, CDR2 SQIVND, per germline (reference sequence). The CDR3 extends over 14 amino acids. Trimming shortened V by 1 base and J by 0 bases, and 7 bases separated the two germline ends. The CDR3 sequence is CASSIGDNSYEQYF. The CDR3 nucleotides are TGTGCCAGTAGTATAGGGGACAACTCCTACGAGCAGTACTTC.

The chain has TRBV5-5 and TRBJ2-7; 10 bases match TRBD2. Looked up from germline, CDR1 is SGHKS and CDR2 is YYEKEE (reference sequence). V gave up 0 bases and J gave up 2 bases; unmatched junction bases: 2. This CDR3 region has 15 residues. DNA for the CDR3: TGTGCCAGCAGCTTGGGCCTAGCGGGGGCCTACGAGCAGTACTTC. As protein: CASSLGLAGAYEQYF.

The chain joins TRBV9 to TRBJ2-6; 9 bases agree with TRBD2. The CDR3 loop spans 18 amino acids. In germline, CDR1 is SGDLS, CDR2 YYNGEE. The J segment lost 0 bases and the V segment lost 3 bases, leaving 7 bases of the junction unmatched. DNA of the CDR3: TGTGCCAGCAGCGCCAGGACTAGCGTAAACTCTGGGGCCAACGTCCTGACTTTC. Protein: CASSARTSVNSGANVLTF.